Listed below are T cell receptor beta chains from one sample, sequenced in a study of STAT5B mutations in CD4+ large granular lymphocyte leukemia. The data were produced by immunoSEQ multiplex PCR, yet TCRdb's version contains in-frame clones alone and is incomplete. The repertoire has over 45,000 clones, around 70% of them found once; the top ten carry about 1.5%. The sequenced material came from CD4+ T cells from blood buffy coats. Receptor source: a human donor in good health. Each CDR3 is given with its conserved first and last residue. Each record gives: clone size, D gene, J gene, V gene, CDR3 DNA, CDR3 protein. The D gene is left open where the match is weak. For some rows the clone size is stated as once, few or many, or as a class when expanded; others skip it.

>.|.|TRBJ2-3|TRBV23-1
TGCGCCAGCAGTCAATCCGCTCGTACTGGGAGCACAATCCACACAGATACGCAGTATTTT
CASSQSARTGSTIHTDTQYF
>.|.|TRBJ2-6|TRBV5-1
TGCGCCAGCAGCTTAGGACAGCTCTCTGGGGCCAACGTCCTGACTTTC
CASSLGQLSGANVLTF
>.|.|TRBJ2-6|TRBV6-5
TGTGCCAGCAGTTACCATATGGGCTCTGGGGCCAACGTCCTGACTTTC
CASSYHMGSGANVLTF
>.|TRBD2|TRBJ2-3|TRBV5-1
TGCGCCAGCAGCTTAGGCGGGGGGACTGCAGATACGCAGTATTTT
CASSLGGGTADTQYF
>.|.|TRBJ1-3|TRBV29-1
TGCAGCGCAAGTCAACTTGACTCTGGAAACACCATATATTTT
CSASQLDSGNTIYF
>.|TRBD2|TRBJ2-3|TRBV7-9
TGTGCCAGCAGCTTTGGGATAGCGGGGACGGAGGGAAATACGCAGTATTTT
CASSFGIAGTEGNTQYF
>.|.|TRBJ1-4|TRBV27
TGTGCCAGCAGTTTAGGTTCGCAAACTAATGAAAAACTGTTTTTT
CASSLGSQTNEKLFF
>few|.|TRBJ2-6|TRBV15
TGTGCCACCAGCAGAGATGCAAACTCTGGGGCCAACGTCCTGACTTTC
CATSRDANSGANVLTF
>.|.|TRBJ1-2|TRBV6-1
TGTGCCAGCATGAAGGCTAACTATGGCTACACCTTC
CASMKANYGYTF
>few|TRBD2|TRBJ2-1|TRBV7-2
TGTGCCAGCAGCTTAGGTAGCGGGCTATACAATGAGCAGTTCTTC
CASSLGSGLYNEQFF
>.|TRBD2|TRBJ2-7|TRBV5-1
TGCGCCAGCAGCCTAACTCCCGGGGGGAGCTCCTACGAGCAGTACTTC
CASSLTPGGSSYEQYF
>few|.|TRBJ1-1|TRBV7-9
TGTGCCAGCAGCTTTGAGGGCAGGAACACTGAAGCTTTCTTT
CASSFEGRNTEAFF
>.|.|TRBJ2-5|TRBV21-1
TGTGCCAGCAGCAAAGGTCCTAGCGGGGGGGTAGAGACCCAGTACTTC
CASSKGPSGGVETQYF
>.|.|TRBJ1-3|TRBV10-3
TGTGCCATCAGTGCCGGGGCCTCCTCTGGAAACACCATATATTTT
CAISAGASSGNTIYF
>.|.|TRBJ2-3|TRBV6-5
TGTGCCAGCAGATTTGGACCATTGGGGGATACGCAGTATTTT
CASRFGPLGDTQYF
>few|TRBD1|TRBJ2-2|TRBV6-1
TGTGCCAGCAGTGACCTACAGGGGTTCTCAACCGGGGAGCTGTTTTTT
CASSDLQGFSTGELFF
>.|.|TRBJ1-5|TRBV19
TGTGCCAGTATGTATAAGCATAGCAATCAGCCCCAGCATTTT
CASMYKHSNQPQHF
>.|TRBD2|TRBJ2-5|TRBV5-1
TGCGCCAGCAATCCTCGACTAGCGGGGGGGGAGACCCAGTACTTC
CASNPRLAGGETQYF
>.|.|TRBJ2-7|TRBV28
TGTGCCAGCAGCCATGGACAGATTTACGGGGGCCAGCAGTACTTC
CASSHGQIYGGQQYF
>.|.|TRBJ1-4|TRBV14
TGTGCCAGCAGCCAAGGATCCATCTGGGGTGAAAAACTGTTTTTT
CASSQGSIWGEKLFF
>.|TRBD1|TRBJ1-2|TRBV5-1
TGCGCCAGCAGCCCCAGGGGACAGGGGGCGCGAGACTATGGCTACACCTTC
CASSPRGQGARDYGYTF
>.|.|TRBJ2-5|TRBV5-6
TGTGCCAGCAGCACACCAACAGGGCCCAAGTACTTC
CASSTPTGPKYF
>once|.|TRBJ1-1|TRBV5-6
TGTGCCAGCAGCTTGTTTACCGGGGGTCGGGATGAAGCTTTCTTT
CASSLFTGGRDEAFF
>few|TRBD1|TRBJ1-6|TRBV11-2
TGTGCCAGCAGCCCACAGGGGTTTGTCCTCCACTTT
CASSPQGFVLHF
>.|.|TRBJ1-6|TRBV30
TGTGCCTGGGGAGTCGGGGACGGGACCCTTCTCCACTTT
CAWGVGDGTLLHF
>.|.|TRBJ2-1|TRBV7-2
TGTGCCAGCAGCTCCCAGCTGTCCGCGGGGGCTTACAATGAGCAGTTCTTC
CASSSQLSAGAYNEQFF
>.|.|TRBJ1-1|TRBV28
TGTGCCAGCAGTGACAGTGTAATGAACACTGAAGCTTTCTTT
CASSDSVMNTEAFF
>.|.|TRBJ1-2|TRBV6-5
TGTGCCAGCAGTTACGGGATCGGCTATGGCTACACCTTC
CASSYGIGYGYTF
>.|.|TRBJ1-4|TRBV6-1
TGTGCCAGCAGACCGGACACTAATGAAAAACTGTTTTTT
CASRPDTNEKLFF
>.|TRBD1|TRBJ2-5|TRBV7-2
TGTGCCAGCAGCTTAGAAGGTTCCGGGACAGGGTGGGAGACCCAGTACTTC
CASSLEGSGTGWETQYF
>.|.|TRBJ2-3|TRBV7-2
TGTGCCAGCAGCTTAAGTATCACAGATACGCAGTATTTT
CASSLSITDTQYF
>.|TRBD1|TRBJ1-5|TRBV30
TGTGCCTGGAGTCGGACAGGGGACCTCAATCAGCCCCAGCATTTT
CAWSRTGDLNQPQHF
>.|.|TRBJ2-3|TRBV6-6
TGTGCCAGCAGGACGACAGGGGAGGGGACAGATACGCAGTATTTT
CASRTTGEGTDTQYF
>.|.|TRBJ1-3|TRBV28
TGTGCCAGCAGTTTCACCCGGGACATGGGAAACACCATATATTTT
CASSFTRDMGNTIYF
>.|.|TRBJ1-2|TRBV7-9
TGTGCCAGCAGCTTCGACAGCTATGGCTACACCTTC
CASSFDSYGYTF
>few|TRBD1|TRBJ1-6|TRBV9
TGTGCCAGCAGCGTGGGGACAGGGGGCAATTCACCCCTCCACTTT
CASSVGTGGNSPLHF
>.|.|TRBJ1-2|TRBV18
TGTGCCAGCTCCCCCTCAGGGCTGAACTATGGCTACACCTTC
CASSPSGLNYGYTF
>.|.|TRBJ2-5|TRBV18
TGTGCCAGCTCCCCCCAAGGGGCGGAGACCCAGTACTTC
CASSPQGAETQYF
>.|TRBD1|TRBJ1-1|TRBV7-3
TGTGCCAGCAGCTTAGACAGGGAGGCTGAAGCTTTCTTT
CASSLDREAEAFF
>.|TRBD1|TRBJ1-2|TRBV19
TGTGCCAGTAGTACCGGGACAGAGGTTCGCTATGGCTACACCTTC
CASSTGTEVRYGYTF
>.|.|TRBJ2-7|TRBV5-5
TGTGCCAGCAGCTTGGGGGGCAGGGCCTACGAGCAGTACTTC
CASSLGGRAYEQYF
>.|TRBD1|TRBJ1-2|TRBV14
TGTGCCAGCAGCCAAGATACCAGACAGGGGTCCTATGGCTACACCTTC
CASSQDTRQGSYGYTF
>.|TRBD1|TRBJ1-5|TRBV7-2
TGTGCCAGCAGCAGACAGGGAGTCAGCAATCAGCCCCAGCATTTT
CASSRQGVSNQPQHF
>.|TRBD1|TRBJ1-6|TRBV11-1
TGTGCCAGCTCGGGGACAGGTCTTTCACCCCTCCACTTT
CASSGTGLSPLHF
>.|.|TRBJ1-2|TRBV5-5
TGTGCCAGCAGATCTCCGGGGCGCAGCTATGGCTACACCTTC
CASRSPGRSYGYTF
>few|TRBD1|TRBJ1-6|TRBV2
TGTGCCAGCAGGGAGGAGGGGGCCGTGAATTCACCCCTCCACTTT
CASREEGAVNSPLHF